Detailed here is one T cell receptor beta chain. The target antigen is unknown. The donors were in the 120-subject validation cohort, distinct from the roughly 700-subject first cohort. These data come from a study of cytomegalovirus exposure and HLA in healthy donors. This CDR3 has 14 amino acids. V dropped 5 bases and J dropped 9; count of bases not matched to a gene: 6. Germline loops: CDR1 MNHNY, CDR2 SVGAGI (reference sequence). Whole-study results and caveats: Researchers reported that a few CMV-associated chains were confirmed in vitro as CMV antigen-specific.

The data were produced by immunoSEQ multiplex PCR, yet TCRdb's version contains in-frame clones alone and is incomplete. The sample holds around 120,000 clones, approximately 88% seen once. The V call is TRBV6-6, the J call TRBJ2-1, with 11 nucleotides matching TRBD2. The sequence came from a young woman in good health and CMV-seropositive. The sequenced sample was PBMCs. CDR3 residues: CASSTSGSLSEQFF. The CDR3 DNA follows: TGTGCCAGCAGTACTAGCGGGAGTTTGAGTGAGCAGTTCTTC.